This TCR beta chain was captured by sequencing in a study of T cell responses to AZD1222 COVID-19 vaccine. There are 14 residues in the CDR3. The V gene's germline CDR1 is SGHRS and CDR2 YFSETQ. V lost 4 bases and J 3 bases, leaving 11 bases between the germline ends. Produced via immunoSEQ multiplex PCR; TCRdb's table is partial and in-frame only. Of about 180,000 clones listed, around 89% are singletons. This clone has only a few counts. This specimen consisted of peripheral blood, obtained 28 days after the second dose of the MenACWY control vaccine. The clonotype originates from an adult who received the MenACWY meningococcal vaccine as a control. The J gene is TRBJ1-5, the V gene TRBV5-1; perhaps TRBD1 as D (6 bases). CDR3 sequence: CASSVDSANQPQHF. The CDR3 DNA reads TGCGCCAGCAGCGTGGACAGCGCCAATCAGCCCCAGCATTTT.